The subject of this entry is one TCR beta chain. Its antigen is still unknown. An end of the junction does not agree with germline; a read error may underlie this. The sample is drawn from a study of cytomegalovirus exposure and HLA in healthy donors (dated by TCRdb to about 2017). Regarding the research as a whole: An earlier analysis of approximately 640 of the donors reported about 290 Gb of sequence data and more than 90 million unique TCR beta sequences from about 179 million T cells. An early release covering more than 500 HLA-typed donors comprised about 310 gigabases of sequencing data and roughly 86 million unique TCR sequences. Among the roughly 390 genotyped donors, around 79% belonged to the genetic ancestry cluster associated with self-reported Caucasian donors. The study aimed to test whether cataloging public T cell receptors could reveal signatures of past pathogen exposure. The T cell repertoires of 670 or so subjects were profiled by immunosequencing and related to cytomegalovirus serostatus. Along with the roughly 670-subject first cohort, a separate validation cohort of over a hundred different subjects was used. To predict cytomegalovirus infection status, the study brought together high-throughput TCR immunosequencing, statistical association of individual TCRs with disease status, and machine learning. In a later analysis, previously published TCR beta repertoires from more than 500 donors were re-analyzed and high-resolution HLA genotyping was added so that TCR occurrence patterns could be studied. The later analysis used no new phenotypic data to find candidate immune exposures, relying instead on TCR beta sequences and their occurrence across donors. An earlier analysis of about 620 of the donors applied high-throughput TCR beta sequencing to assess whether each TCR beta V gene segment acted as functional or pseudogenic. Alongside the repertoire data, information on donor age, sex, ethnicity and CMV serostatus was compiled. A later genetic analysis took genome-wide SNP genotypes for about three fifths of the roughly 700 donors and used that subset as a discovery cohort. All discovery cohort repertoires had been generated on a single sequencing platform. HLA typing included class I and class II loci at four-digit resolution. Typing coverage varied by locus: roughly 620-630 donors for A, B, C, DRB1 and DQB1; about 520 for DQA1; more than 600 for DPA1; approximately 450 for DPB1. About five DR-DQ haplotypes were handled as single units for association and clustering, since linkage in the cohort was strong. Across around 400 genotyped donors of the cohort, an average of roughly 200,000 unique TCR beta nucleotide sequences per donor were sequenced, and 15% to 20% of those sequences were non-productive. Study-level results and caveats: Correlated functional status among segregating V segments might be attributable to linkage disequilibrium, but an unknown experimental factor could not be ruled out. A few of the identified cytomegalovirus-associated TCR beta chains were confirmed in vitro to be specific for cytomegalovirus antigens. While some public TCRs were present in many individuals, most TCR sequences turned up only very rarely across donors. V-gene and J-gene trimming of TCR beta chains was associated with a missense DCLRE1C variant in a later genetic analysis, and the association was replicated in an independent cohort. In both the original and validation cohorts, the classifier was reported to diagnose cytomegalovirus status with high specificity and sensitivity. In a later analysis, HLA-associated TCR beta chains showed more clonal expansion and lower generation probabilities than non-associated chains that were equally common. A further reported finding was that TCR beta sequences accurately predicted the HLA-A and HLA-B alleles for most subjects in the first cohort. Some IMGT-functional V segments, including TRBV6-2 and TRBV6-3, could not be distinguished by the 87-base-pair reads and were therefore excluded. This cohort had only TCR beta chains sequenced, and the lack of alpha or paired-chain data limited which features could be detected. A later analysis found that most CMV-associated TCR beta chains appeared HLA-restricted, with HLA associations seemingly driven largely by CMV exposure. In a later analysis, TCR association rates were found to vary across HLA loci, with the most associated TCRs seen for DRB1 alleles and the fewest for HLA-C alleles. The authors suggested that the approach could potentially be generalized to other disease states and immunological phenotypes. The earlier analysis of approximately 540 of the donors excluded roughly 17 rarely observed V segments, including chromosome 9 orphons, because counts were too low. The only immune exposure information available for the cohort was CMV serostatus. Assigning TCR associations to individual alleles was difficult when HLA alleles, especially DR and DQ, strongly co-occurred. A cluster of highly shared sequence variants was judged likely to represent a technical artifact of the sequencing pipeline. In a later analysis, about 16,000 TCR beta sequences were associated with specific HLA alleles at a false discovery rate of 0.05. The presence/absence analyses assumed that sequencing depth was roughly uniform across donors, and that assumption may not be true. Because some donors lacked HLA typing at each locus, the association tests relied only on the typed subset. In a later analysis, several top co-occurrence clusters were reported to appear linked to parvovirus B19, influenza, CMV and Epstein-Barr virus. In an earlier analysis of approximately 590 of the donors, most TCR beta V segments appeared in productive rearrangements about 87% or about 30% of the time, broadly matching IMGT annotations. In the study, about 150 TCR beta chains were listed as associated with cytomegalovirus. According to a later genetic analysis, donors in an Asian-associated ancestry cluster had fewer N-insertions in productive TCRs than the approximately 700-donor mean.

The library relied on the immunoSEQ multiplex PCR assay. For the multiplex PCR, a mixture combining 60 forward primers for TCR Vbeta segments and 13 reverse primers for TCR Jbeta segments was used. The CDR3 region of rearranged TCR beta genes was amplified from genomic DNA by a multiplex PCR assay. On the Illumina HiSeq System, the amplified TCR beta libraries were sequenced as 87-base-pair reads. In the authors' own workflow: Across the 666 repertoires, a later analysis counted approximately 83 million unique TCR beta chains, some 11 million of which were shared by at least two donors. To remove PCR and sequencing errors, raw reads were error-corrected and collapsed into unique sequences using a nearest-neighbor algorithm that merged closely related sequences. CDR3 sequences were aligned to IMGT reference sequences to assign V, D and J gene segments. For a sequence to be retained, a match of at least six nucleotides to both a V gene segment and a J gene segment was required. Rearrangements were classified as productive when the CDR3 lacked stop codons and remained in frame with V and J, and all other rearrangements were classified as non-productive. Following IMGT convention, CDR3 was defined as the stretch from the second conserved V-encoded cysteine up to the conserved J-encoded phenylalanine. In an earlier analysis of roughly 580 of the donors, sequences lacking an unambiguous match to a single V gene segment were excluded. An earlier analysis of a few hundred of the donors called V segments functional above 56.7% productive rearrangements and segregating when the between-donor standard deviation exceeded 5%. A statistical classification framework was built to diagnose cytomegalovirus status from the catalog of TCR beta chain sequences. A later analysis assigned V and J genes by comparing TCR nucleotide sequences with IMGT/GENE-DB human TR gene sequences. Using the TCRdist pipeline, a later analysis assigned CDR3 sequences along with most-parsimonious VDJ recombination scenarios. In a later analysis, each TCR beta chain was defined by its CDR3 amino acid sequence together with its V-gene family, and reads lacking a unique V-gene family were excluded. In a later analysis, 500 to 650 highly shared, low-generation-probability nucleotide sequences were removed to address suspected cross-contamination and a sequencing artifact. In a later analysis, a clonal expansion index for each public chain was calculated from normalized within-repertoire ranks of inferred template counts. Generation probabilities in a later analysis came from a VDJ recombination model fitted to out-of-frame rearrangements, and those results were checked against IGoR. Hypergeometric tests were used in a later analysis to score TCR-TCR, TCR-HLA and TCR-CMV co-occurrence, with a repertoire-size bias correction applied to the TCR pairs. A later analysis estimated false discovery rates by permuting HLA or CMV assignments 20 times. A later analysis grouped co-occurring TCRs with DBSCAN, adding TCRdist sequence similarity when clustering within HLA-allele-positive subsets. Repertoires with fewer than 30,000 or more than 120,000 public chains, plus five repertoires with anomalous nucleotide sharing, were excluded from co-occurrence clustering. TCRdb carries this immuneACCESS record with in-frame sequences only. Its versions omit some clonotypes, under half of them owing to an unresolved V gene in the studies checked, with the rest unexplained. The V and J calls and the clone size are those of that table, but D and trimming were determined from the DNA. In all, the sample holds tens of thousands of clones, and approximately 80% of those were seen once. About 3% of the sample rests with the top ten.

Per the germline V gene, MNHEY is the CDR1 and SVGAGI is the CDR2. Taken from cysteine to phenylalanine, the CDR3 has 15 residues. The CDR3 DNA has 45 bases and is translated from base 1. The cohort consisted of 650 to 850 healthy bone marrow donors. At the time of sampling, every cohort member was nominally healthy, though immune exposures that went unrecorded were likely present. The donor was CMV seronegative and was included in the group of hundreds of seronegative cohort members. Every donor gave a peripheral blood sample, and the peripheral blood mononuclear cells from that sample were used for TCR beta sequencing. The Qiagen DNeasy Blood Extraction Kit was used to extract genomic DNA from the blood cell samples.

This TCR derives from a man between 45 and 60 years old in good health and CMV-seronegative. This chain is built from TRBV6-5 and TRBJ2-7; TRBD2 is perhaps the D gene, given 6 matching bases. Material: PBMCs. The nucleotide sequence reads TGTGCCGGCAGCACGGGGCGGGGCTTAACCTACGAGCAGTACTTC. Its protein product is CAGSTGRGLTYEQYF.